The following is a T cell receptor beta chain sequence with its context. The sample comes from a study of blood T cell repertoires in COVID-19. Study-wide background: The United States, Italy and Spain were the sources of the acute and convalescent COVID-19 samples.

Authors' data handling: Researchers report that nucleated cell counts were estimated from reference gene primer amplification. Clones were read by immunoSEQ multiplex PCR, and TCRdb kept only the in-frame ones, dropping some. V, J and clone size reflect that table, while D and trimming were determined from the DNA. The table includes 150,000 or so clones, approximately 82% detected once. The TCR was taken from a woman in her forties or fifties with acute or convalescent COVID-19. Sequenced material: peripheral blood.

CDR3 region: CASSSLGAGRTETQYF. The CDR3 nucleotides read TGTGCCAGCAGCTCCCTGGGAGCAGGGAGGACAGAGACCCAGTACTTC. The rearrangement joins TRBV7-7 to TRBJ2-5; possible D gene TRBD2, 6 bases. The V end lost 4 bases, the J end lost 4 bases, and 19 bases lay between the germline ends. Germline CDR1 SSHAT, CDR2 FNYEAQ (reference sequence). The CDR3 runs to 16 residues.